This is a list of T cell receptor beta chains from one sample in a study of OX40 agonist ivuxolimab in advanced cancers. Using immunoSEQ multiplex PCR, the repertoire was profiled, and TCRdb retains in-frame clones only, with some absent. This table has roughly 72,000 clones, approximately 94% appearing once. Sequencing used CD4+ or CD8+ T cells sorted from blood, obtained in a trial of the OX40 agonist ivuxolimab. These receptors all come from an adult with an advanced solid tumor such as melanoma, head and neck, liver or kidney cancer. Each CDR3 is given without its conserved first and last residue. Fields, in order: V gene, J gene, CDR3 protein.

TRBV7-9,TRBJ2-5,ASSSILDYQETQY
TRBV29-1,TRBJ2-7,SAASSRSYEQY
TRBV2,TRBJ1-3,ASSDRSRAGNTIY
TRBV5-1,TRBJ2-3,ASSTYTDTQY
TRBV19,TRBJ1-4,ASMVAATNEKLF
TRBV29-1,TRBJ1-1,SVRSENTEAF
TRBV5-6,TRBJ2-7,ASSFREGVEQY
TRBV9,TRBJ2-7,ASSVAKGAALNEQY
TRBV7-9,TRBJ1-1,ASSLVGGSAEAF
TRBV27,TRBJ2-7,ASSRLGTSGPYEQY
TRBV10-1,TRBJ2-2,ASSESYRNTGELF
TRBV4-3,TRBJ2-7,ASSQAKLPSTYEQY
TRBV27,TRBJ2-1,ASSFSGGNEQF
TRBV7-8,TRBJ2-4,ASRLGAGDRDIQY
TRBV7-9,TRBJ2-7,ASSFTPGQGYEQY
TRBV27,TRBJ1-5,ASSWGHRNQPQH
TRBV6-5,TRBJ1-1,ASSYSQGTSEAF
TRBV28,TRBJ1-1,ASLIGTEAF
TRBV5-4,TRBJ2-3,ASSLEWGGTDTQY
TRBV19,TRBJ2-7,ASSKVRGTEQY
TRBV27,TRBJ1-5,ASSLSWGQPQH
TRBV7-2,TRBJ1-1,ASSLVGLNTEAF
TRBV5-4,TRBJ1-1,ASSWRGGTEAF
TRBV9,TRBJ1-6,ASSVVGGAKSPLH
TRBV6-1,TRBJ2-2,ASRDRDRVWTELF
TRBV5-1,TRBJ1-1,ASSPQDLIGTEAF
TRBV28,TRBJ2-7,ASSLFLGPSYEQY
TRBV19,TRBJ2-7,ASSIKIGTPNTYEQY
TRBV4-3,TRBJ2-7,ASSPSGFPSYEQY
TRBV18,TRBJ2-7,ASSDPSGSVYEQY
TRBV7-9,TRBJ1-4,ASSRGQFNEKLF
TRBV5-1,TRBJ2-7,ASSFTDAYEQY
TRBV19,TRBJ2-1,ASSPGTGAGKIYNEQF
TRBV5-6,TRBJ1-2,ASSRRTGPGYGYT
TRBV7-9,TRBJ1-2,ASSSRDVNGYT
TRBV9,TRBJ2-2,ASSVWDTGELF
TRBV11-2,TRBJ1-1,ASSLDQGADTEAF
TRBV6-6,TRBJ2-2,ASEGVSTDNTGELF
TRBV27,TRBJ1-2,ASSLSVSYGYT
TRBV30,TRBJ2-7,AWTALKTGLSSYEQY
TRBV6-6,TRBJ2-5,ASSTPYDPTETQY
TRBV19,TRBJ1-1,ASSRALNTEAF
TRBV5-6,TRBJ2-2,ASSLVAGMVPGELF
TRBV27,TRBJ1-4,ASSFSTAINEKLF
TRBV28,TRBJ2-5,ASSLGTALQETQY
TRBV13,TRBJ1-1,ASSPRVAWGAF
TRBV5-4,TRBJ2-7,ASSPWGQLTYEQY
TRBV11-2,TRBJ1-2,ASSSPAMIGGYT
TRBV7-6,TRBJ2-7,ASSSGGGVAYEQY
TRBV4-3,TRBJ1-1,ASSQQTGLEAF
TRBV27,TRBJ2-7,ASSFKVGREQY
TRBV7-6,TRBJ2-3,ASSFPEREGGTDTQY
TRBV4-1,TRBJ2-7,ASSQATSGIPYEQY